This is a list of T cell receptor beta chains from one sample in a study of cytomegalovirus exposure and HLA in healthy donors. Clones were sequenced by immunoSEQ multiplex PCR, and TCRdb holds only the in-frame ones, with some missing. Of 150,000 to 200,000 clones in the sample, around 79% were seen once. Sequences were obtained from PBMCs. The receptors stem from a male donor in good health and CMV-seropositive. Both conserved end residues are part of each CDR3. The D gene is left open where the match is weak. Not all rows give a size; the values are once, few, many and, for expanded clones, a class.

TRBD1	TRBV5-1	TRBJ1-1	few	CASSLSGQGGEAFF	TGCGCCAGCAGCCTTTCGGGACAGGGGGGTGAAGCTTTCTTT
-	TRBV11-2	TRBJ1-4	-	CASSQGGGLNEKLFF	TGTGCCAGCAGTCAAGGCGGGGGTCTTAATGAAAAACTGTTTTTT
-	TRBV6-5	TRBJ2-1	-	CASSRYAGVYNEQFF	TGTGCCAGCAGCCGATACGCAGGGGTCTACAATGAGCAGTTCTTC
TRBD1	TRBV5-1	TRBJ2-7	-	CASSLIRTGGDEQYF	TGCGCCAGCAGCTTGATCCGGACAGGGGGCGACGAGCAGTACTTC
TRBD1	TRBV6-5	TRBJ2-2	-	CASSRRDRHTGELFF	TGTGCCAGCAGTCGCCGGGACAGACACACCGGGGAGCTGTTTTTT
-	TRBV5-1	TRBJ1-1	-	CASHWGRAIGTEAFF	TGCGCCAGCCATTGGGGGCGGGCAATAGGCACTGAAGCTTTCTTT
-	TRBV4-3	TRBJ1-2	-	CASSRDAGGNYGYTF	TGCGCCAGCAGCCGGGATGCCGGAGGTAACTATGGCTACACCTTC
-	TRBV6-6	TRBJ1-1	-	CASSTLVGNTEAFF	TGTGCCAGCAGTACCCTAGTAGGGAACACTGAAGCTTTCTTT
TRBD1	TRBV27	TRBJ2-2	-	CASSFGTGGGGELFF	TGTGCCAGCAGTTTCGGGACAGGGGGCGGCGGGGAGCTGTTTTTT
-	TRBV25-1	TRBJ1-2	-	CASSEPGRGNGYTF	TGTGCCAGCAGTGAACCGGGTAGGGGAAATGGCTACACCTTC
TRBD1	TRBV10-3	TRBJ2-4	-	CAISLGQGDQYF	TGTGCCATCAGCCTGGGACAGGGGGATCAGTACTTC
TRBD2	TRBV7-7	TRBJ2-3	-	CASSLHLAGDPRTDTQYF	TGTGCTAGCAGCTTACACCTAGCGGGGGACCCCCGCACAGATACGCAGTATTTT
TRBD1	TRBV6-5	TRBJ1-2	few	CASSSGGYGYTF	TGTGCCAGCAGCTCAGGGGGCTATGGCTACACCTTC
-	TRBV5-1	TRBJ1-4	-	CASSYTPTGATNEKLFF	TGCGCCAGCAGCTATACGCCTACAGGAGCAACTAATGAAAAACTGTTTTTT
-	TRBV2	TRBJ1-2	few	CASSKEPYGYTF	TGTGCCAGCAGTAAGGAGCCCTATGGCTACACCTTC
TRBD2	TRBV18	TRBJ2-3	-	CASSPTSGVTDTQYF	TGTGCCAGCTCACCTACTAGCGGGGTTACAGATACGCAGTATTTT
-	TRBV7-2	TRBJ1-1	-	CASSTYRAPEAFF	TGTGCCAGCAGCACCTACAGGGCCCCTGAAGCTTTCTTT
TRBD1	TRBV7-2	TRBJ2-5	-	CASKQGAGRQTQYF	TGTGCCAGCAAACAGGGGGCTGGTAGGCAGACCCAGTACTTC
TRBD1	TRBV5-1	TRBJ2-3	-	CASSRDRVAGGDTQYF	TGCGCCAGCAGCCGAGACAGGGTAGCAGGCGGAGATACGCAGTATTTT
-	TRBV19	TRBJ1-6	-	CASRQGGNSPLHF	TGTGCCAGTAGACAGGGCGGTAATTCACCCCTCCACTTT
-	TRBV9	TRBJ2-2	-	CASSATGELFF	TGTGCCAGCAGCGCAACCGGGGAGCTGTTTTTT
-	TRBV14	TRBJ1-2	-	CASSPLVQGEGGGYTF	TGTGCCAGCAGCCCCCTTGTGCAGGGAGAAGGGGGAGGCTACACCTTC
-	TRBV30	TRBJ2-1	-	CAWSARSPYNEQFF	TGTGCCTGGAGTGCCAGGTCCCCTTACAATGAGCAGTTCTTC
-	TRBV7-9	TRBJ1-6	-	CASSLAGADSPLHF	TGTGCCAGCAGCTTAGCGGGGGCCGATTCACCCCTCCACTTT
TRBD2	TRBV25-1	TRBJ2-5	few	CASSIAGRETQYF	TGTGCCAGCAGTATAGCGGGGAGGGAGACCCAGTACTTC
-	TRBV9	TRBJ2-1	once	CASSVVGITDNEQFF	TGTGCCAGCAGCGTAGTAGGAATTACAGACAATGAGCAGTTCTTC
TRBD1	TRBV13	TRBJ1-6	-	CASSFQGDYSPLHF	TGTGCCAGCAGCTTCCAGGGGGACTATTCACCCCTCCACTTT